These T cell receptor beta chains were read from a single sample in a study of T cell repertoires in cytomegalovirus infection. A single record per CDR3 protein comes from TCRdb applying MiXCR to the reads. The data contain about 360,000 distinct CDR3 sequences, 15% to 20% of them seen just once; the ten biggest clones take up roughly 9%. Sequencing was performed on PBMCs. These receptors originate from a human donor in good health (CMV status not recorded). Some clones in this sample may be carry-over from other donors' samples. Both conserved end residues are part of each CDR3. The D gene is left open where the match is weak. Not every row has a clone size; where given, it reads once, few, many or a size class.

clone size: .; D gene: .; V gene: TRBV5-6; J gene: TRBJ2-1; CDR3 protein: CASSWTGEVRYEQFF; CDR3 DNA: TGTGCCAGCAGCTGGACGGGGGAGGTTAGGTATGAGCAGTTCTTC
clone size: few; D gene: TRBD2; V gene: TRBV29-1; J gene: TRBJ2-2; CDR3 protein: CSVAQAGVPNTGELFF; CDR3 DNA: TGCAGCGTAGCCCAAGCGGGAGTTCCGAACACCGGGGAGCTGTTTTTT
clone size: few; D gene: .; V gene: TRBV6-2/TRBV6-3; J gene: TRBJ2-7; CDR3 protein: CASSYRVGEQYF; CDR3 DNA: TGTGCCAGCAGTTACAGGGTTGGGGAGCAGTACTTC
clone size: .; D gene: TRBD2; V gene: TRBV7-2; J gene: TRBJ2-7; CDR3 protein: CASSRGGGTLSSYEQYF; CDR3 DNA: TGTGCCAGCAGCCGGGGGGGCGGGACTCTTAGCTCCTACGAGCAGTACTTC
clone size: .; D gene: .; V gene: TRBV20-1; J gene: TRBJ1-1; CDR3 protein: CSASDLGFTEAFF; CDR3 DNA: TGCAGTGCTTCCGACTTGGGGTTCACTGAAGCTTTCTTT
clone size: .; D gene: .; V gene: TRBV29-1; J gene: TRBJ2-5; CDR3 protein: CSVEGQGETQYF; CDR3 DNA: TGCAGCGTTGAAGGTCAGGGAGAGACCCAGTACTTC
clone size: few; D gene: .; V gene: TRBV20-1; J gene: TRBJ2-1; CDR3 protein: CSARSPGQQFF; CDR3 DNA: TGCAGTGCTAGAAGCCCGGGACAGCAGTTCTTC
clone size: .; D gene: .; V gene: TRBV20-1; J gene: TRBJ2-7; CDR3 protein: CSARVPGFGYEQYF; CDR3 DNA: TGCAGTGCTAGAGTTCCGGGATTTGGGTACGAGCAGTACTTC
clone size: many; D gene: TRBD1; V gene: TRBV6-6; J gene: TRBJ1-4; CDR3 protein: CASSYPDRGDEKLFF; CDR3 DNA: TGTGCCAGCAGTTACCCCGACAGGGGCGACGAAAAACTGTTTTTT
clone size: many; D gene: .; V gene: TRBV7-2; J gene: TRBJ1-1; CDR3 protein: CASSSGGGPDF; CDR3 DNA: TGTGCCAGCAGCTCGGGAGGGGGGCCCGACTTT
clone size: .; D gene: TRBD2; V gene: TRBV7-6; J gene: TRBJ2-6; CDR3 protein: CASSFKRDLASGANVLTF; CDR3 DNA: TGTGCCAGCAGCTTCAAGCGGGACTTAGCCTCTGGGGCCAACGTCCTGACTTTC
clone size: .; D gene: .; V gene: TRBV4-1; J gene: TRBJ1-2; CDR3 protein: CASSQDRKSNYGYTF; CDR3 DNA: TGCGCCAGCAGCCAAGATAGGAAGTCTAACTATGGCTACACCTTC
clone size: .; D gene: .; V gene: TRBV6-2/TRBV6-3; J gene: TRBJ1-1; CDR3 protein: CASRKQDRNTEAFF; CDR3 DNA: TGTGCCAGCAGAAAACAGGACAGGAACACTGAAGCTTTCTTT
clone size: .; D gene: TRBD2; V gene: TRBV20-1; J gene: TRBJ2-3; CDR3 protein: CSAGERERDTQYF; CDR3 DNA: TGCAGTGCGGGAGAGCGGGAGCGAGATACGCAGTATTTT
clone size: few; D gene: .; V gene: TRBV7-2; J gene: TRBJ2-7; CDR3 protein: CASSSRGAMVRSYEQYF; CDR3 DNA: TGTGCCAGCAGCTCTCGGGGGGCGATGGTTCGCTCCTACGAGCAGTACTTC
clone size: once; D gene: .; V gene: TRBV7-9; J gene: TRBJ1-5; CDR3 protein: CASSLNDEPQHF; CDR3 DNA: TGTGCCAGCAGCTTAAACGATGAGCCCCAGCATTTT
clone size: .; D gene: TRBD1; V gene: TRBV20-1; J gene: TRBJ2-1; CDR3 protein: CSASDRRGHNEQFF; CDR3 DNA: TGCAGTGCTTCAGACCGTAGGGGGCACAATGAGCAGTTCTTC
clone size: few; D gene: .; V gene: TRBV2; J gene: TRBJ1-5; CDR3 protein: CASSGQLRGNQPQHF; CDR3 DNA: TGTGCCAGCAGTGGACAGCTTAGAGGCAATCAGCCCCAGCATTTT
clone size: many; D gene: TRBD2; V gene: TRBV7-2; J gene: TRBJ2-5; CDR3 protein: CASSPGLAGMETQYF; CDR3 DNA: TGTGCCAGCAGCCCGGGGCTAGCGGGAATGGAGACCCAGTACTTC
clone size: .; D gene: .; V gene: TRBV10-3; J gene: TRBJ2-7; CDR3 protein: CAISSTDSEQYF; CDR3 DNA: TGTGCCATCAGCTCAACGGACAGCGAGCAGTACTTC
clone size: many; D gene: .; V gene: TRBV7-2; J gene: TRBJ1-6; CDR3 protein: CASSFTGSWSPLHF; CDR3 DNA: TGTGCCAGCAGCTTTACGGGGAGTTGGTCACCCCTCCACTTT
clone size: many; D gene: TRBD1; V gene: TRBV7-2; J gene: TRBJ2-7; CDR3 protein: CASSPRDRVYEQYF; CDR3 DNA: TGTGCCAGCAGCCCCCGAGACAGGGTCTACGAGCAGTACTTC
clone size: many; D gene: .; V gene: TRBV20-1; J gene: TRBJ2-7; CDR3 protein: CSAETSKSYEQYF; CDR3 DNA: TGCAGTGCTGAGACTTCAAAGAGCTACGAGCAGTACTTC
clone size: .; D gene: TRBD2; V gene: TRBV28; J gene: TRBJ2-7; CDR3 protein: CASSRTSGGSEQYF; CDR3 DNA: TGTGCCAGCAGTAGGACTAGCGGGGGTTCGGAGCAGTACTTC
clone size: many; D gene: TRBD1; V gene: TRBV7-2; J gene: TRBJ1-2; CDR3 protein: CASSLDQGAGYGYTF; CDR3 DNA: TGTGCCAGCAGCTTAGATCAGGGGGCAGGCTATGGCTACACCTTC
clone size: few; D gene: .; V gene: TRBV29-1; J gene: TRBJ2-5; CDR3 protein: CSVEWGQETQYF; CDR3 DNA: TGCAGCGTTGAATGGGGCCAAGAGACCCAGTACTTC
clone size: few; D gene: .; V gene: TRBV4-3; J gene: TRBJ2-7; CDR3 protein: CASSTAFERSYEQYF; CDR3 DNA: TGCGCCAGCAGTACCGCATTTGAGCGGTCCTACGAGCAGTACTTC
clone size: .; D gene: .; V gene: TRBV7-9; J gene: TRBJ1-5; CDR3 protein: CASSSETETYNQPQHF; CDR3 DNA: TGTGCCAGCAGCTCGGAGACAGAAACTTACAATCAGCCCCAGCATTTT
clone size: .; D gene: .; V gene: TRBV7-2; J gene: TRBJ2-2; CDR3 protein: CASNTSTGELFF; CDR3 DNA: TGTGCCAGCAACACTTCTACCGGGGAGTTGTTTTTT
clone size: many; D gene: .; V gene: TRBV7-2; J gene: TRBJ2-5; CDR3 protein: CASSNYLKSGEETQYF; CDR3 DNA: TGTGCCAGCAGCAATTACCTAAAGTCAGGGGAAGAGACCCAGTACTTC
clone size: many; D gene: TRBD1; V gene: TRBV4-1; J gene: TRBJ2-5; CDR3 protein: CASSRRGTGGLETQYF; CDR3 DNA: TGCGCCAGCAGCCGCAGAGGGACAGGGGGCTTGGAGACCCAGTACTTC
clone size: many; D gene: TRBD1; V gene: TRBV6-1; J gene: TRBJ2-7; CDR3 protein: CASSEAPDRGSTYEQYF; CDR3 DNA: TGTGCCAGCAGTGAAGCGCCTGACAGGGGGAGTACCTACGAGCAGTACTTC
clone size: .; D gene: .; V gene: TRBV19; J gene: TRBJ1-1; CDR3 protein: CASSKGPILSEAFF; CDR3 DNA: TGTGCCAGTAGTAAGGGACCGATATTGTCAGAAGCTTTCTTT
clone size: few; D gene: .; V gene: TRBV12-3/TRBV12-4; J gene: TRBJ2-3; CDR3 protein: CASSTRLLGFKGDTQYF; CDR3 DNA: TGTGCCAGCAGCACCCGTCTCTTAGGATTCAAGGGAGATACGCAGTATTTT
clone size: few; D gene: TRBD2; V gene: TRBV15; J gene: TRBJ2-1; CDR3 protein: CATSRSMTSGGDRDNEQFF; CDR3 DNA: TGTGCCACCAGCAGGTCTATGACTAGCGGGGGAGATCGCGACAATGAGCAGTTCTTC
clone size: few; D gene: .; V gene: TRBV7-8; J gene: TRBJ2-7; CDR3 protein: CASSLRVIYEQYF; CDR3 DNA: TGTGCCAGCAGCCTCAGGGTTATCTACGAGCAGTACTTC
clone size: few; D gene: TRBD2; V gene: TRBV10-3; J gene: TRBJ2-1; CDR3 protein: CAITSGSSGEQFF; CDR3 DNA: TGTGCCATCACTAGCGGGAGTTCTGGTGAGCAGTTCTTC
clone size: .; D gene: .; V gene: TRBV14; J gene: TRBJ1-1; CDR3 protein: CASSTRDYTEAFF; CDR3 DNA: TGTGCCAGCAGCACCAGGGACTACACTGAAGCTTTCTTT
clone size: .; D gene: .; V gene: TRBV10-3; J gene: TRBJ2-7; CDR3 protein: CAISESANHEQYF; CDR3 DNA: TGTGCCATCAGTGAGTCTGCAAACCACGAGCAGTACTTC
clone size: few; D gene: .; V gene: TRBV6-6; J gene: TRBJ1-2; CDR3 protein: CASREREGGSGYTF; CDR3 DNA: TGTGCCAGCAGAGAAAGGGAGGGGGGGAGCGGCTACACCTTC
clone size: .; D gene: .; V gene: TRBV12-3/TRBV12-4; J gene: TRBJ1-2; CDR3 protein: CASSWGTLYGYTF; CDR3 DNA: TGTGCCAGCAGTTGGGGTACCTTATATGGCTACACCTTC
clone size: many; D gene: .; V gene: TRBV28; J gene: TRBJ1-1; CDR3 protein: CASVPQGNTEAFF; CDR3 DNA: TGTGCCAGCGTCCCTCAGGGTAACACTGAAGCTTTCTTT
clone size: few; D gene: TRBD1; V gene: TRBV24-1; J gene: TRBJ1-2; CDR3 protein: CATSDFDRDGYTF; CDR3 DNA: TGTGCCACCAGTGACTTCGACAGGGATGGCTACACCTTC
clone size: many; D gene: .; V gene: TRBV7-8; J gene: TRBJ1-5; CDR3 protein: CASSLARYRDQPQHF; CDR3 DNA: TGTGCCAGCAGCTTAGCGCGGTACAGAGATCAGCCCCAGCATTTT
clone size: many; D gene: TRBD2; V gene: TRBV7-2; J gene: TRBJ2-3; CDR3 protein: CASSSGLATQYF; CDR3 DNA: TGTGCCAGCAGCTCGGGACTAGCAACGCAGTATTTT
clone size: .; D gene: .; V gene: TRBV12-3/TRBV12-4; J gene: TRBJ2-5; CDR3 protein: CASSFMMATGTIQETQYF; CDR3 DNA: TGTGCCAGCAGTTTCATGATGGCGACAGGGACTATCCAAGAGACCCAGTACTTC
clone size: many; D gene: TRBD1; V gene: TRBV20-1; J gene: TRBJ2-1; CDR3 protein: CSARDPDREVAGEQFF; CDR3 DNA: TGCAGTGCTAGAGATCCGGACAGGGAGGTGGCGGGTGAGCAGTTCTTC
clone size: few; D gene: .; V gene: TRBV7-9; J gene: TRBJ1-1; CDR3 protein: CASSIRTAPEAFF; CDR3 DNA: TGTGCCAGCAGCATTAGGACAGCCCCTGAAGCTTTCTTT
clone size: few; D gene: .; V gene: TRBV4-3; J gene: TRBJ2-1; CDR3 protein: CASSQRLETPSHF; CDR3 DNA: TGCGCCAGCAGCCAACGATTAGAAACTCCCTCTCACTTC
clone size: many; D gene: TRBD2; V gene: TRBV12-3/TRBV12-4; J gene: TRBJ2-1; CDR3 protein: CASRRSRGGSSYNEQFF; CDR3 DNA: TGTGCCAGCAGACGCTCTAGGGGCGGGAGCTCCTACAATGAGCAGTTCTTC
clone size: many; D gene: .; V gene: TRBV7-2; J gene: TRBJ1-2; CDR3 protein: CASSTGGRGLNYGYTF; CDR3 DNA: TGTGCCAGCAGCACGGGGGGGCGAGGACTAAACTATGGCTACACCTTC
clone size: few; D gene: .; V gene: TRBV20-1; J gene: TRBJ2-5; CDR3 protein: CSARVFGGQETQYF; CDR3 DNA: TGCAGTGCTAGAGTTTTCGGCGGTCAAGAGACCCAGTACTTC
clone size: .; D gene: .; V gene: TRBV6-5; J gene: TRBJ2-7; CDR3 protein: CASRGPGEQYF; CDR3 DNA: TGTGCCAGCAGGGGCCCGGGGGAGCAGTACTTC
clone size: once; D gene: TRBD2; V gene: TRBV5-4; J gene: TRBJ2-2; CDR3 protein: CASSLGRGGQPTGELFF; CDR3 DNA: TGTGCCAGCAGCTTGGGGCGGGGGGGACAACCGACCGGGGAGCTGTTTTTT
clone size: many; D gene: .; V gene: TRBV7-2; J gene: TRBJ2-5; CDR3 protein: CASSLARRETQYF; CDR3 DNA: TGTGCCAGCAGCTTAGCGCGGAGAGAGACCCAGTACTTC
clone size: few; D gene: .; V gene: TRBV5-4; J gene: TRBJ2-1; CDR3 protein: CASSMGRNEQFF; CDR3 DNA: TGTGCCAGCAGCATGGGACGCAATGAGCAGTTCTTC
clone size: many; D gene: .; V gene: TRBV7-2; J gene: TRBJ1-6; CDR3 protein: CASSVTPGSPLHF; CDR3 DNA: TGTGCCAGCAGCGTTACCCCGGGGTCACCCCTCCACTTT